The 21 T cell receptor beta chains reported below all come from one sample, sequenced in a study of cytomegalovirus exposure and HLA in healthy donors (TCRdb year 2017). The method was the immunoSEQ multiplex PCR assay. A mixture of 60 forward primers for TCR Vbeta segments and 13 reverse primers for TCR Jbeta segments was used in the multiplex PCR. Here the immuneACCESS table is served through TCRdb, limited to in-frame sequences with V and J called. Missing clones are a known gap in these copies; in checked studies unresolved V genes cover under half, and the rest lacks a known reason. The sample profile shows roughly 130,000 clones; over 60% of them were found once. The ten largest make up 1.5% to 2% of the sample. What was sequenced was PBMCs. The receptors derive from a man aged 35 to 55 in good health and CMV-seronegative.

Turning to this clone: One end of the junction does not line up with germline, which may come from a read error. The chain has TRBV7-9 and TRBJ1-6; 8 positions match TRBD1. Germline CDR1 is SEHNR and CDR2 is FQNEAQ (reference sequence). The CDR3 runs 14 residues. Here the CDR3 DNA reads TGTGCCAGAAGCTCCGGACAGGGCGCCTCACCCCTCCACTTT. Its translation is CARSSGQGASPLHF.

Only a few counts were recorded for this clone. CDR3 protein: CASSFGTGFEQFF. The CDR3 DNA is TGTGCCAGCAGCTTCGGGACAGGGTTTGAGCAGTTCTTC. The genes are TRBV5-6 and TRBJ2-1; TRBD1 agrees at 9 bases. CDR1 and CDR2 (germline): SGHDT, YYEEEE. The J segment lost 9 bases and the V segment lost 2 bases, leaving 3 bases of the junction unmatched. There are 13 residues in the CDR3.

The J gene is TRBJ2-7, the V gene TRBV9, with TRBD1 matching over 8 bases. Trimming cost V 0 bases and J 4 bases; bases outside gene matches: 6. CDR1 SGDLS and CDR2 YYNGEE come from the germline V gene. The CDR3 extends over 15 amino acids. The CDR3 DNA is TGTGCCAGCAGCGTAGGGAGGACAGGGATGTACGAGCAGTACTTC. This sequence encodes CASSVGRTGMYEQYF. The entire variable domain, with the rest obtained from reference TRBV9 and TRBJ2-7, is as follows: DSGVTQTPKHLITATGQRVTLRCSPRSGDLSVYWYQQSLDQGLQFLIQYYNGEERAKGNILERFSAQQFPDLHSELNLSSLELGDSALYFCASSVGRTGMYEQYFGPGTRLTVT.

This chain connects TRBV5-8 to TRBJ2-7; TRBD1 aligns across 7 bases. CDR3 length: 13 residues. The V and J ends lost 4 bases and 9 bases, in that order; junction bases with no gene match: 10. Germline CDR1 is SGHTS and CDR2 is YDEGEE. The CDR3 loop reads CASSIGTAWGQYF. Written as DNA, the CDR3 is TGTGCCAGCAGCATCGGGACAGCCTGGGGGCAGTACTTC.

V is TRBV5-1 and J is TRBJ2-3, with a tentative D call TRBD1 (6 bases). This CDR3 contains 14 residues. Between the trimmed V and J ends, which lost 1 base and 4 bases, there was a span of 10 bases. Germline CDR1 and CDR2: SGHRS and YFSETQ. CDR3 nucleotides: TGCGCCAGCAGCTTGCACAGGGATGCAGATACGCAGTATTTT. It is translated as CASSLHRDADTQYF.

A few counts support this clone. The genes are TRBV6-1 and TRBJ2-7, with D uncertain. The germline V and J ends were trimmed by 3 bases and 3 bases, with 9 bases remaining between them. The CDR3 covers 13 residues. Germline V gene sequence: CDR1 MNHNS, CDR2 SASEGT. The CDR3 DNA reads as TGTGCCAGCAGTGATGTACTGAGCTACGAGCAGTACTTC. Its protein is CASSDVLSYEQYF.

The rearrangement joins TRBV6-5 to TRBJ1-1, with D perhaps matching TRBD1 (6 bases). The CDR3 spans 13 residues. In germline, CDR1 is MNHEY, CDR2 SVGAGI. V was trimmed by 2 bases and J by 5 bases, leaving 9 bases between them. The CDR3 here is CASSYPGQTEAFF. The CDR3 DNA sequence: TGTGCCAGCAGTTACCCCGGACAGACTGAAGCTTTCTTT.

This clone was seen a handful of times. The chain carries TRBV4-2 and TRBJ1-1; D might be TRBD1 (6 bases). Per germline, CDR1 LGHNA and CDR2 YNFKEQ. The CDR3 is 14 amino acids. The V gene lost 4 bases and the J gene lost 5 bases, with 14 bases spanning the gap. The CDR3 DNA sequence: TGTGCCAGCAGCCCGGGGGGGCCGGGGACTGAAGCTTTCTTT. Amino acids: CASSPGGPGTEAFF.

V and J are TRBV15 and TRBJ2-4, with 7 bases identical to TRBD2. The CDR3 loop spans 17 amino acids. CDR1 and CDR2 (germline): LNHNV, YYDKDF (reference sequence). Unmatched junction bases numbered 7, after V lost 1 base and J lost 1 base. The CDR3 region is CATSRGLAERAKNIQYF. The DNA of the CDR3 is TGTGCCACCAGCAGAGGGCTAGCGGAGAGGGCCAAAAACATTCAGTACTTC.

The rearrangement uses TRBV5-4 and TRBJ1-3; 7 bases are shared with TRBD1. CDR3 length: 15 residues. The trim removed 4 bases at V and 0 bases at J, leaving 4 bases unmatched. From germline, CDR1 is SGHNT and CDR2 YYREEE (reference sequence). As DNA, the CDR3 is TGTGCCAGCAGCCCCAGGGGGGACTCTGGAAACACCATATATTTT. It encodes CASSPRGDSGNTIYF.

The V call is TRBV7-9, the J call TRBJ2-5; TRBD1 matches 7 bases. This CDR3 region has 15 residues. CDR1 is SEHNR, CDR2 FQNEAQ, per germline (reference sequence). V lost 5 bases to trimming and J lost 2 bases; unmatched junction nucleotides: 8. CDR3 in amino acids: CASSPGKQGQETQYF. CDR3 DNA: TGTGCCAGCAGCCCCGGCAAACAGGGGCAAGAGACCCAGTACTTC. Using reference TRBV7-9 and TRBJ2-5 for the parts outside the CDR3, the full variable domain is DTGVSQNPRHKITKRGQNVTFRCDPISEHNRLYWYRQTLGQGPEFLTYFQNEAQLEKSRLLSDRFSAERPKGSFSTLEIQRTEQGDSAMYLCASSPGKQGQETQYFGPGTRLLVL.

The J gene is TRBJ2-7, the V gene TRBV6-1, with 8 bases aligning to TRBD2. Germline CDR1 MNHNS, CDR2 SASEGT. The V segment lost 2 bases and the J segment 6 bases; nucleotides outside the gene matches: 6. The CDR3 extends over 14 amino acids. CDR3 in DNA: TGTGCCAGCAGTGAACCCAGCGGGGGCCTCGAGCAGTACTTC. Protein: CASSEPSGGLEQYF.

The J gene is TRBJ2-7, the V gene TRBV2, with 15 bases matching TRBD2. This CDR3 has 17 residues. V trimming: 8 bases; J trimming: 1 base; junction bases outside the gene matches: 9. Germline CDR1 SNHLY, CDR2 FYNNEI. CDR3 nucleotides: TGTGCCAGCGAGGACGGCGGACTAGCGGGGGGGTCCTACGAGCAGTACTTC. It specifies CASEDGGLAGGSYEQYF.

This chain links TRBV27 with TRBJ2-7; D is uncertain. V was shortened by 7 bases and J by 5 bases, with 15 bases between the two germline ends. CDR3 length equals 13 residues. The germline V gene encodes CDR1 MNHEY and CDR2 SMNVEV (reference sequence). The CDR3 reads CASTLCRVHEQYF. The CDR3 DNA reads TGTGCCAGCACCCTTTGTCGGGTTCACGAGCAGTACTTC.

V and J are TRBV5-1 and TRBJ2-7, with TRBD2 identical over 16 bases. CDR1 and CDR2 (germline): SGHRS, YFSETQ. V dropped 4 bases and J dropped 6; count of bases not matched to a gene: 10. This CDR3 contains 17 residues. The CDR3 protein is CASSPLGLAGGPSEQYF. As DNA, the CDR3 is TGCGCCAGCAGCCCCCTGGGACTAGCGGGAGGGCCAAGCGAGCAGTACTTC.

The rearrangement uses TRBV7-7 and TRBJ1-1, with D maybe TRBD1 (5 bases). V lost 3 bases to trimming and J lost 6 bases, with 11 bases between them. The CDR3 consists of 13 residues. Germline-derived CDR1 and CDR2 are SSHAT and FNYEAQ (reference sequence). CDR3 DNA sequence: TGTGCCAGCAGCTTGGGGCCACAGGCTGAAGCTTTCTTT. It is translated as CASSLGPQAEAFF.

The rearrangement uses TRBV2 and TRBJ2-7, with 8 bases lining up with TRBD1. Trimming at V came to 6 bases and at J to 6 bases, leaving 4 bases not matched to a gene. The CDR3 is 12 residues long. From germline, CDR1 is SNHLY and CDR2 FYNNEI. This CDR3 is CASSWTGSEQYF. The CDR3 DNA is TGTGCCAGCAGCTGGACAGGGTCCGAGCAGTACTTC.

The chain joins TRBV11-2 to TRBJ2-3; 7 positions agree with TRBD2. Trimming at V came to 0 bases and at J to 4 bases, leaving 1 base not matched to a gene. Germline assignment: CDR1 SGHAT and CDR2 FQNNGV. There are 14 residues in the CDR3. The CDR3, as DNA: TGTGCCAGCAGCTTAGATCGGGGGGCAGATACGCAGTATTTT. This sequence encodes CASSLDRGADTQYF.

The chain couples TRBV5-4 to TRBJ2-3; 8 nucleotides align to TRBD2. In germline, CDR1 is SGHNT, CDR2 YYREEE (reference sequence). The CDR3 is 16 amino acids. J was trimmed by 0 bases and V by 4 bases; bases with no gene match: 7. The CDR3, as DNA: TGTGCCAGCAGCATTTCGCGGGGGGCGAGCACAGATACGCAGTATTTT. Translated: CASSISRGASTDTQYF.

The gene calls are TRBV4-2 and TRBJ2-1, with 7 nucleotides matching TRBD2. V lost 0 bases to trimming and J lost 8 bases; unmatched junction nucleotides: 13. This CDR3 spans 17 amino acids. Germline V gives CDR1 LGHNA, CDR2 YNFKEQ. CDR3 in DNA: TGTGCCAGCAGCCAAGATCCAGCGGGGCGGGGAGGCGATGAGCAGTTCTTC. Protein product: CASSQDPAGRGGDEQFF.

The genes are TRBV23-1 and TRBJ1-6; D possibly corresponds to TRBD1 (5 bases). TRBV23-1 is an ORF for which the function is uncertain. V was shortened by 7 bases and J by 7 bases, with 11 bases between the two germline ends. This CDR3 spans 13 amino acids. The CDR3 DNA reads TGCGCCAGCACTGCAGGGCTGAATTCACCCCTCCACTTT. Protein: CASTAGLNSPLHF.